The next 18 T cell receptor beta chains were all read from a single sample in a study of cytomegalovirus exposure and HLA in healthy donors. Clones were read by immunoSEQ multiplex PCR, and TCRdb kept only the in-frame ones, dropping some. Of 150,000 to 200,000 clones listed, under 95% are singletons. Input material: PBMCs. These receptors were taken from a woman in her late teens or twenties in good health and CMV-seropositive.

This rearrangement joins TRBV9 to TRBJ2-5, with D maybe TRBD1 (5 bases). V dropped 3 bases and J dropped 4 bases, with 16 bases sitting between them. Per germline, CDR1 SGDLS and CDR2 YYNGEE. This CDR3 is built from 15 residues. CDR3 DNA sequence: TGTGCCAGCAGCGACTATCAAGGACAAGGAGAGACCCAGTACTTC. Translation: CASSDYQGQGETQYF.

This clone was picked up one time. The chain has TRBV6-5 and TRBJ2-2; TRBD2 might be the D (5 bases). This CDR3 has 14 amino acids. The germline V gene encodes CDR1 MNHEY and CDR2 SVGAGI. Trimming took off 6 bases at V and 5 bases at J, with 13 bases between the two ends. CDR3 coding DNA: TGTGCCAGCAGGGTGGAGGCTGGGACCGGGGAGCTGTTTTTT. Encoded protein: CASRVEAGTGELFF.

The chain is built from TRBV9 and TRBJ2-7, with TRBD2 as a possible D gene (6 bases). Germline V CDR1 and CDR2: SGDLS, YYNGEE. V lost 4 bases and J 6 bases, leaving 23 bases between the germline ends. CDR3 size: 16 residues. The DNA for the CDR3 is TGTGCCAGCAGCCCGGGGGTGGCGGACGTCGGGAGCGAGCAGTACTTC. The encoded protein is CASSPGVADVGSEQYF.

The rearrangement links TRBV19 to TRBJ1-5, with D perhaps TRBD1 (6 bases). The CDR3 loop spans 17 amino acids. Looked up from germline, CDR1 is LNHDA and CDR2 is SQIVND (reference sequence). V shed 1 base and J shed 4 bases, with 17 bases lying between them. The CDR3 DNA is TGTGCCAGTAGTATAGGTCCCCTGGGAGACAGGAATCAGCCCCAGCATTTT. This encodes CASSIGPLGDRNQPQHF.

The chain links TRBV5-4 to TRBJ2-1; D is possibly TRBD1 (5 bases). This CDR3 is 15 amino acids long. Germline CDR1 reads SGHNT; CDR2 reads YYREEE (reference sequence). V lost 2 bases and J lost 7, with 16 bases in between. The CDR3 reads CASSLAGWSTNEQFF. The CDR3 nucleotides are TGTGCCAGCAGCTTAGCAGGGTGGAGCACAAATGAGCAGTTCTTC.

The chain is built from TRBV28 and TRBJ2-1, with TRBD1 matching over 11 bases. After removal of 5 bases from V and 7 bases from J, the junction contained 7 bases not matched to a gene. The CDR3 length is 15 residues. CDR1 MDHEN and CDR2 SYDVKM come from the germline V gene. The CDR3 nucleotides are TGTGCCAGCAGTCCACTCCGGGACAGGGGGAATGAGCAGTTCTTC. Protein: CASSPLRDRGNEQFF.

DNA of the CDR3: TGTGCCAGCAGGCCACAGGGGGCGCGGGGCACTGAAGCTTTCTTT. Translating gives CASRPQGARGTEAFF. J is TRBJ1-1 and V is TRBV28, with 9 bases fitting TRBD1. Trimming cost V 6 bases and J 4 bases; bases outside gene matches: 9. The CDR3 runs 15 residues. Germline V lookup: CDR1 MDHEN, CDR2 SYDVKM.

The J gene is TRBJ2-1, the V gene TRBV5-6; unclear D gene. The CDR3 consists of 13 residues. Trimming pared 4 bases from V and 3 bases from J, leaving 8 bases between. Looked up from germline, CDR1 is SGHDT and CDR2 is YYEEEE. CDR3 coding DNA: TGTGCCAGCAGCGACACATACTACAATGAGCAGTTCTTC. Amino acid sequence: CASSDTYYNEQFF.

V is TRBV7-8 and J is TRBJ2-3, with no clear D. Germline V gives CDR1 SGHVS, CDR2 FQNEAQ. This CDR3 contains 13 residues. Trimming pared 3 bases from V and 2 bases from J, leaving 6 bases between. In DNA form, the CDR3 reads TGTGCCAGCAGCTTTTCTAACACAGATACGCAGTATTTT. It encodes CASSFSNTDTQYF.

The V gene is TRBV27, the J gene TRBJ1-1; D gene unclear. V lost 2 bases, J lost 10 bases, and 14 bases lay in between. Germline assignment: CDR1 MNHEY and CDR2 SMNVEV (reference sequence). This CDR3 has 13 residues. CDR3 in DNA: TGTGCCAGCAGTTTAGAGGTGGCCCGGCCAGCTTTCTTT. This codes for CASSLEVARPAFF.

CDR3 nucleotides: TGCGCCAGCAGCCAGACACGGGGTGGGAACACTGAAGCTTTCTTT. It codes for CASSQTRGGNTEAFF. The V call is TRBV4-1, the J call TRBJ1-1; D remains unclear. This CDR3 is 15 amino acids long. The germline V and J ends were trimmed by 3 bases and 1 base, with 12 bases remaining between them. Germline assignment: CDR1 MGHRA and CDR2 YSYEKL.

The chain couples TRBV14 to TRBJ2-7; TRBD1 agrees at 9 bases. The length of the CDR3 is 15 residues. V shed 4 bases and J 4 bases; nucleotides not matched to a gene: 8. Germline CDR1 reads SGHDN; CDR2 reads FVKESK. The CDR3 nucleotides read TGTGCCAGCAGCCCCACAACCGGGACAGGGTACGAGCAGTACTTC. It codes for CASSPTTGTGYEQYF.

The chain joins TRBV7-7 to TRBJ2-3; D unresolved. CDR1 is SSHAT and CDR2 is FNYEAQ in the germline V gene (reference sequence). The V and J ends lost 1 base and 2 bases respectively, with 7 bases between them. CDR3 length equals 14 residues. CDR3 nucleotide sequence: TGTGCCAGCAGCTTAGACAGTACCACAGATACGCAGTATTTT. Translating gives CASSLDSTTDTQYF.

The chain uses TRBV5-4 and TRBJ2-2; TRBD2 agrees at 10 bases. With 0 bases clipped from V and 4 bases from J, the junction kept 3 bases outside the gene matches. The CDR3 length is 16 residues. Germline V gene lookup returns CDR1 SGHNT and CDR2 YYREEE (reference sequence). CDR3 residues: CASSLGLAGVTGELFF. CDR3 DNA sequence: TGTGCCAGCAGCTTGGGTCTAGCGGGAGTCACCGGGGAGCTGTTTTTT.

The rearrangement links TRBV5-4 to TRBJ1-2; 8 bases fit TRBD1. V trimming: 4 bases; J trimming: 4 bases; junction bases outside the gene matches: 6. The germline V gene encodes CDR1 SGHNT and CDR2 YYREEE (reference sequence). The CDR3 covers 14 residues. The CDR3: CASSPGTGSYGYTF. CDR3 nucleotide sequence: TGTGCCAGCAGCCCCGGGACAGGATCCTATGGCTACACCTTC.

This clone was detected only a few times. This chain connects TRBV2 to TRBJ1-2, with TRBD1 identical over 8 bases. The V segment lost 11 bases and the J segment 5 bases; nucleotides outside the gene matches: 10. The CDR3 runs to 13 residues. Per the germline V gene, CDR1 is SNHLY and CDR2 is FYNNEI. The CDR3, as DNA: TGTGCCGCTTCAGGGGGCAGGCGGTATGGCTACACCTTC. Translation gives CAASGGRRYGYTF.

The V gene is TRBV7-2, the J gene TRBJ2-5, with TRBD2 identical over 9 bases. Per germline, CDR1 SGHTA and CDR2 FQGNSA. Trimming removed 5 bases from V and 6 bases from J; junction bases left unmatched: 10. The CDR3 length is 15 residues. Here the CDR3 reads CASSEGGSGRKTQYF. The CDR3 DNA is TGTGCCAGCAGCGAAGGGGGTAGCGGGAGAAAGACCCAGTACTTC.

This clone has more than one count but fewer than ten. The chain's CDR3 is CATSRALGEAGELFF. The DNA for the CDR3 is TGTGCCACCAGCAGAGCCCTCGGCGAGGCCGGGGAGCTGTTTTTT. This chain joins TRBV15 and TRBJ2-2, with no clear D. Trimming removed 1 base at V and 6 bases at J, with 12 bases between. This CDR3 is built from 15 residues. Germline lookup yields CDR1 LNHNV and CDR2 YYDKDF (reference sequence).